Each of the 28 T cell receptor beta chains below was sequenced from the same sample in a study of blood T cells in healthy people across ages. Primers used in a second PCR of roughly 7 to 11 cycles were a sample-barcoded 5' primer and a J-beta primer mix. TCRdb reanalysed the 5' RACE reads using MiXCR and keeps one entry per CDR3 protein. Of around 790,000 distinct CDR3 sequences listed, under 45% are singletons. The material sequenced was blood. The receptors were gathered from a man in his sixties in good health.

This clonotype showed up just a few times. This rearrangement joins TRBV5-1 to TRBJ2-5, with D uncertain. This CDR3 has 15 amino acids. Germline values: CDR1 SGHRS, CDR2 YFSETQ. Trimming left V 4 bases short and J 1 base short, with 14 bases between. CDR3 DNA: TGCGCCAGCAGCGCCACCGGGTGGTCCCAAGAGACCCAGTACTTC. Amino acids: CASSATGWSQETQYF.

This clonotype occurred a few times. The chain uses TRBV12-3 or TRBV12-4 and TRBJ1-2; a possible D gene is TRBD1 (6 bases). Trimming stripped 5 bases from V and 6 bases from J, with 13 bases between. This CDR3 is 13 amino acids long. The CDR3 DNA is TGTGCCAGCAGTGAAAGGGGGACGGATGGCTACACCTTC. It codes for CASSERGTDGYTF.

This clonotype was observed once. The DNA of the CDR3 is TGTGCCACCAGCAGAGGCGCTATGACCAGCTCTGGGGCCAACGTCCTGACTTTC. It is translated as CATSRGAMTSSGANVLTF. V usage is TRBV15 and J usage is TRBJ2-6; no reliable D call. Between the trimmed V and J ends, which lost 1 base and 0 bases, there was a span of 13 bases. Germline CDR1 and CDR2: LNHNV and YYDKDF (reference sequence). The CDR3 extends over 18 amino acids.

This clonotype was picked up a small number of times. The V and J genes are TRBV9 and TRBJ2-1, with D unresolved. Trimming pared 0 bases from V and 0 bases from J, leaving 13 bases between. This CDR3 spans 17 amino acids. Germline lookup yields CDR1 SGDLS and CDR2 YYNGEE. The CDR3 DNA reads as TGTGCCAGCAGCGTAGCTGATGCCCGGAGCTCCTACAATGAGCAGTTCTTC. This codes for CASSVADARSSYNEQFF. Together with reference TRBV9 and TRBJ2-1, the CDR3 gives the full variable domain: DSGVTQTPKHLITATGQRVTLRCSPRSGDLSVYWYQQSLDQGLQFLIQYYNGEERAKGNILERFSAQQFPDLHSELNLSSLELGDSALYFCASSVADARSSYNEQFFGPGTRLTVL.

With respect to this clonotype: Just one base apart from a much larger clone, this may be a read error. This chain uses TRBV20-1 with TRBJ2-5, with 10 bases fitting TRBD2. V dropped 1 base and J dropped 11; count of bases not matched to a gene: 13. The CDR3 totals 15 residues. CDR1 and CDR2 from the germline V gene are DFQATT and SNEGSKA (reference sequence). The CDR3 bases are TGCAGTGCTAGAGGCCTAGCGGGGGTCGGTAATGAGCAGTACTTC. Protein sequence: CSARGLAGVGNEQYF.

This clonotype has more than one count but fewer than ten. This chain joins TRBV6-2 or TRBV6-3 and TRBJ2-1; 7 bases fit TRBD1. Germline V CDR1 and CDR2: MNHEY, SVGEGT. CDR3 length: 17 amino acids. With V trimmed by 6 bases and J by 5 bases, 16 bases remained unmatched. The CDR3 nucleotides read TGTGCCAGCAGCCACTGGACAGGTCGAAAGATACACAATGAGCAGTTCTTC. Protein product: CASSHWTGRKIHNEQFF.

The genes are TRBV3-1 and TRBJ2-3; 7 bases line up with TRBD1. The ends lost 7 bases at V and 11 bases at J; junction bases unmatched: 9. Germline V gene lookup returns CDR1 LGHDT and CDR2 YNNKEL (reference sequence). This CDR3 region has 12 residues. Written as DNA, the CDR3 is TGTGCCAGCAACGATGGGGGACAGAGGCAGTATTTT. It specifies CASNDGGQRQYF.

This clonotype was detected a few times. The chain has TRBV7-9 and TRBJ2-1, with D possibly matching TRBD2 (5 bases). The germline gives CDR1 SEHNR, CDR2 FQNEAQ (reference sequence). V was clipped by 5 bases and J by 11 bases, with 13 bases between them. This CDR3 has 12 amino acids. In DNA form, the CDR3 reads TGTGCCAGCAGCGGCCTCGGGGATCAGCAGTTCTTC. This gives the protein CASSGLGDQQFF.

CDR3 DNA sequence: TGTGCCAGCAGCCGGGACATTGATGCAATCGGGGAGCTGTTTTTT. It translates to CASSRDIDAIGELFF. The V and J genes are TRBV6-5 and TRBJ2-2, with a weak D call TRBD1 (6 bases). This CDR3 region has 15 residues. V was shortened by 6 bases and J by 7 bases, with 18 bases between the two germline ends. Per germline, CDR1 MNHEY and CDR2 SVGAGI.

The chain has TRBV3-1 and TRBJ2-7; D is undetermined. In germline, CDR1 is LGHDT, CDR2 YNNKEL (reference sequence). The CDR3 contains 17 residues. V was clipped by 0 bases and J by 1 base, with 16 bases between them. The CDR3 bases are TGTGCCAGCAGCCAAGATATTAGGCAGGTTCCATCCTACGAGCAGTACTTC. This translates into CASSQDIRQVPSYEQYF.

This chain connects TRBV20-1 to TRBJ2-5; maybe TRBD1 (5 bases). The germline V and J ends were trimmed by 3 bases and 5 bases, with 16 bases remaining between them. The CDR3 covers 14 residues. In germline, CDR1 is DFQATT, CDR2 SNEGSKA (reference sequence). The CDR3 is CSARFTTAGETQYF. DNA of the CDR3: TGCAGTGCTAGGTTCACGACAGCCGGCGAGACCCAGTACTTC.

The gene calls are TRBV20-1 and TRBJ2-3; D is unclear. The V and J ends lost 1 base and 6 bases respectively, with 5 bases between them. The length of the CDR3 is 11 residues. Germline V lookup: CDR1 DFQATT, CDR2 SNEGSKA (reference sequence). The CDR3 DNA is TGCAGTGCTAGAGGTTGGGATACGCAGTATTTT. This encodes CSARGWDTQYF.

The chain recombines TRBV27 with TRBJ2-2; D not certain. V lost 8 bases to trimming and J lost 6 bases, with 10 bases between them. The CDR3 consists of 12 residues. Germline V gene data show CDR1 as MNHEY and CDR2 as SMNVEV (reference sequence). CDR3 residues: CASRLSPGELFF. CDR3 nucleotides: TGTGCCAGCCGACTTTCGCCCGGGGAGCTGTTTTTT.

V is TRBV20-1 and J is TRBJ1-1, with 10 nucleotides matching TRBD1. There are 17 residues in the CDR3. Germline CDR1 is DFQATT and CDR2 is SNEGSKA (reference sequence). J lost 7 bases, V lost 0 bases, and 14 bases had no gene match. The CDR3 DNA sequence: TGCAGTGCTAGAGATCTGGGGACAGGGGTGAAATCCATTGAAGCTTTCTTT. This encodes CSARDLGTGVKSIEAFF.

The sample holds one count of this clonotype. At one end, the junction sequence differs from germline, possibly due to a read error. In DNA, the CDR3 is TGTGCCGGCAGCCCCCCCAGGGGATTGTACGAGCAGTACTTC. Translating gives CAGSPPRGLYEQYF. The chain has TRBV6-2 or TRBV6-3 and TRBJ2-7; D is perhaps TRBD1 (6 bases). The CDR3 extends over 14 amino acids. In germline, CDR1 is MNHEY, CDR2 SVGEGT.

The chain combines TRBV4-3 with TRBJ1-5; weak D call: TRBD1 (6 bases). Trimming cost V 0 bases and J 9 bases, with 21 bases left between them. CDR3 length: 17 residues. Germline V gives CDR1 LGHNA, CDR2 YSLEER. Here the CDR3 DNA reads TGCGCCAGCAGCCAAGATTATCCGGGACAAGGGTCTCGGCCCCAGCATTTT. It translates to CASSQDYPGQGSRPQHF.

This chain joins TRBV6-6 and TRBJ2-7, with 10 positions matching TRBD1. The CDR3 is 15 residues long. From germline, CDR1 is MNHNY and CDR2 SVGAGI (reference sequence). V shed 8 bases, J shed 2 bases, and the junction held 9 bases outside the gene matches. This chain's CDR3 is CASLLGGQGPYEQYF. CDR3 DNA: TGTGCCAGCCTCCTGGGGGGACAGGGGCCCTACGAGCAGTACTTC.

This clonotype was counted only a few times. The genes are TRBV25-1 and TRBJ1-1; D may be TRBD1 (6 bases). The germline gives CDR1 MGHDK, CDR2 SYGVNS. Trimming cost V 0 bases and J 4 bases, with 15 bases left between them. CDR3 size: 16 residues. The CDR3, as DNA: TGTGCCAGCAGTGAATATGCGGGGGGCGATGGCACTGAAGCTTTCTTT. It codes for CASSEYAGGDGTEAFF.

This clonotype came up a few times. The chain has TRBV21-1 and TRBJ1-6. TRBV21-1 is classified as a pseudogene. The CDR3 contains 15 residues. The CDR3 spells CASSKLSSYNSPLHF. Written as DNA, the CDR3 is TGTGCCAGCAGCAAGCTGAGCTCCTATAATTCACCCCTCCACTTT.

This chain uses TRBV3-1 with TRBJ2-7; 13 bases are a match to TRBD2. CDR1 and CDR2 from the germline V gene are LGHDT and YNNKEL (reference sequence). V shed 4 bases, J shed 0 bases, and the junction held 6 bases outside the gene matches. The CDR3 is made up of 17 amino acids. The CDR3 DNA reads as TGTGCCAGCAGCCTAGGACTAGCGGGGGCCAGCTCCTACGAGCAGTACTTC. Translating it yields CASSLGLAGASSYEQYF.

The rearrangement joins TRBV12-3 or TRBV12-4 to TRBJ2-1, with 13 bases fitting TRBD2. CDR3 length: 15 amino acids. The V gene end was trimmed by 6 bases and the J gene end by 4 bases; junction bases not matched to a gene: 3. This CDR3 is CASRSTSGGYNEQFF. CDR3 nucleotide sequence: TGTGCCAGCAGGTCGACTAGCGGGGGGTACAATGAGCAGTTCTTC.

This clonotype appeared many times. The chain uses TRBV12-3 or TRBV12-4 and TRBJ2-1; D is ambiguous. The CDR3 runs to 12 residues. Trimming left V 4 bases short and J 10 bases short, with 11 bases between. The CDR3 reads CASSSQYLEQFF. Here the CDR3 DNA reads TGTGCCAGCAGTTCTCAATATTTGGAGCAGTTCTTC.

This chain connects TRBV28 to TRBJ2-5; 7 nucleotides line up with TRBD1. The assigned J gene may be wrong: the sequence end matches TRBJ2-7 better. Germline-derived CDR1 and CDR2 are MDHEN and SYDVKM. The CDR3 has 16 amino acids. The CDR3: CASSLFSGGRNYEQYF. CDR3 nucleotides: TGTGCCAGCAGTTTATTTTCAGGGGGAAGAAACTACGAGCAGTACTTC.

Only a few counts were recorded for this clonotype. V is TRBV27 and J is TRBJ2-7; 11 nucleotides match TRBD2. The germline gives CDR1 MNHEY, CDR2 SMNVEV (reference sequence). The J segment lost 1 base and the V segment lost 4 bases, leaving 12 bases of the junction unmatched. CDR3 length: 18 amino acids. The CDR3 spells CASSWRTSGLGGSYEQYF. CDR3 coding DNA: TGTGCCAGCAGTTGGAGGACTAGCGGGCTTGGTGGGTCCTACGAGCAGTACTTC.

The chain combines TRBV5-1 with TRBJ2-5, with D maybe TRBD1 (5 bases). Germline V gene lookup returns CDR1 SGHRS and CDR2 YFSETQ. The V end lost 0 bases, the J end lost 1 base, and 13 bases lay between the germline ends. The length of the CDR3 is 16 residues. The CDR3 DNA follows: TGCGCCAGCAGCTTGGGGGATAGGGGCGGCCAAGAGACCCAGTACTTC. Translating it yields CASSLGDRGGQETQYF.

This chain connects TRBV4-3 to TRBJ2-3; weak D call: TRBD1 (7 bases). CDR3 length: 17 residues. Between the trimmed V and J ends, which lost 0 bases and 5 bases, there was a span of 18 bases. Looked up from germline, CDR1 is LGHNA and CDR2 is YSLEER. The CDR3 DNA reads as TGCGCCAGCAGCCAAGATCTAGGCAGGGGGAGGTTAGATACGCAGTATTTT. This codes for CASSQDLGRGRLDTQYF.

The chain is built from TRBV10-3 and TRBJ2-5, with 10 positions matching TRBD1. Germline lookup yields CDR1 ENHRY and CDR2 SYGVKD. The CDR3 is 14 amino acids. V lost 5 bases to trimming and J lost 4 bases; unmatched junction nucleotides: 4. CDR3 sequence reads: CAISPGTGAETQYF. Written as DNA, the CDR3 is TGTGCCATCAGTCCCGGGACAGGGGCAGAGACCCAGTACTTC.

In its sample, this clonotype was seen a few times. The rearrangement uses TRBV28 and TRBJ1-5; 7 positions match TRBD1. Germline V gene data show CDR1 as MDHEN and CDR2 as SYDVKM. J lost 6 bases, V lost 4 bases, and 12 bases had no gene match. This CDR3 is built from 16 residues. This chain's CDR3 is CASSSRQGSTSQPQHF. CDR3 in DNA: TGTGCCAGCAGTTCCAGACAGGGTTCAACTTCTCAGCCCCAGCATTTT.